The 17 T cell receptor beta chains reported below all come from one sample, sequenced in a study of OX40 agonist ivuxolimab in advanced cancers. Some clones are missing from TCRdb's copy, which holds only in-frame ones; the method was immunoSEQ multiplex PCR. The sample carries some 10,000 clones, 86% recorded once. Source: CD4+ or CD8+ T cells sorted from blood, taken in a trial of the OX40 agonist ivuxolimab. The receptors originated from an adult with an advanced solid tumor such as melanoma, head and neck, liver or kidney cancer.

The chain links TRBV7-8 to TRBJ1-5, with unresolved D. This CDR3 is built from 18 residues. The V end was cut by 5 bases, the J end by 0 bases, with 20 bases between. CDR1 and CDR2 (germline): SGHVS, FQNEAQ. This CDR3 is CASSLRLSGLYSNQPQHF. CDR3 bases: TGTGCCAGCAGCCTCCGCTTATCCGGTCTTTATAGCAATCAGCCCCAGCATTTT.

The gene calls are TRBV27 and TRBJ1-5, with D uncertain. Germline V CDR1 and CDR2: MNHEY, SMNVEV (reference sequence). The CDR3 has 15 residues. V lost 8 bases and J lost 2, with 16 bases in between. The CDR3 sequence: CASALLGSGNQPQHF. DNA for the CDR3: TGTGCCAGCGCCCTGCTAGGGTCCGGCAATCAGCCCCAGCATTTT.

The J gene is TRBJ2-1, the V gene TRBV2; the D gene could be TRBD1 or TRBD2 (5 bases each). This CDR3 contains 16 residues. Germline V gene data show CDR1 as SNHLY and CDR2 as FYNNEI. V was clipped by 9 bases and J by 4 bases, with 22 bases between them. The CDR3 DNA sequence: TGTGCCAGGTACATTCTGACCGGGACCAATTACAATGAGCAGTTCTTC. Encoded protein: CARYILTGTNYNEQFF.

The V gene is TRBV21-1, the J gene TRBJ1-4. TRBV21-1 is tagged as a pseudogene. The length of the CDR3 is 15 residues. The CDR3 spells CASSKLARTNEKLFF. Here the CDR3 DNA reads TGTGCCAGCAGCAAACTGGCTCGGACGAATGAAAAACTGTTTTTT.

V gene TRBV19 combines with J gene TRBJ1-1; D gene unclear. The V and J ends lost 3 bases and 3 bases respectively, with 2 bases between them. Germline V gene sequence: CDR1 LNHDA, CDR2 SQIVND (reference sequence). This CDR3 has 11 residues. CDR3 residues: CASSMYTEAFF. Here the CDR3 DNA reads TGTGCCAGTAGTATGTACACTGAAGCTTTCTTT. Variable domain in full (rest from reference TRBV19 and TRBJ1-1): DGGITQSPKYLFRKEGQNVTLSCEQNLNHDAMYWYRQDPGQGLRLIYYSQIVNDFQKGDIAEGYSVSREKKESFPLTVTSAQKNPTAFYLCASSMYTEAFFGQGTRLTVV.

The chain employs TRBV27 and TRBJ1-4; TRBD1 might be the D (6 bases). The CDR3 length is 16 residues. The germline V gene has CDR1 MNHEY and CDR2 SMNVEV (reference sequence). Trimming shortened V by 6 bases and J by 8 bases, and 22 bases separated the two germline ends. The CDR3, as DNA: TGTGCCAGCAGCCCTGACGAGGGGGGTTTAGGGGAAAAACTGTTTTTT. Protein sequence: CASSPDEGGLGEKLFF.

The rearrangement joins TRBV29-1 to TRBJ2-7, with D perhaps matching TRBD2 (5 bases). V was pared by 2 bases and J by 3 bases, with 5 bases between. This CDR3 spans 11 amino acids. The germline gives CDR1 SQVTM, CDR2 ANQGSEA. This chain's CDR3 is CSVESGYEQYF. The CDR3 DNA reads as TGCAGCGTTGAAAGCGGCTACGAGCAGTACTTC.

The chain couples TRBV5-4 to TRBJ2-2; D might be TRBD2 (6 bases). The CDR3 consists of 15 residues. From germline, CDR1 is SGHNT and CDR2 YYREEE (reference sequence). V was clipped by 4 bases and J by 0 bases, with 10 bases between them. Here the CDR3 DNA reads TGTGCCAGCAGCCCAGCGGGCCCGAACACCGGGGAGCTGTTTTTT. It yields the protein CASSPAGPNTGELFF.

This clone showed up just once. This chain links TRBV6-6 with TRBJ2-7, with D possibly being TRBD2 (6 bases). Germline values: CDR1 MNHNY, CDR2 SVGAGI (reference sequence). V lost 4 bases, J lost 0 bases, and 10 bases lay in between. This CDR3 spans 14 amino acids. The CDR3, as DNA: TGTGCCAGCAGTTCGGGGGAATCCTCCTACGAGCAGTACTTC. It codes for CASSSGESSYEQYF.

The V and J genes are TRBV5-8 and TRBJ1-1; D gene ambiguous. The V end lost 4 bases, the J end lost 1 base, and 11 bases lay between the germline ends. CDR3 length equals 14 residues. Germline CDR1 is SGHTS and CDR2 is YDEGEE. The CDR3 here is CASSPGPSNTEAFF. In nucleotides, the CDR3 is TGTGCCAGCAGCCCCGGACCGTCGAACACTGAAGCTTTCTTT.

The chain joins TRBV5-6 to TRBJ1-2; D is possibly TRBD1 (5 bases). The CDR3 sequence is 13 residues long. Germline V gene sequence: CDR1 SGHDT, CDR2 YYEEEE. Trimming stripped 3 bases from V and 2 bases from J, with 8 bases between. The CDR3 bases are TGTGCCAGCAGCTCGCAGGGAAACTATGGCTACACCTTC. It codes for CASSSQGNYGYTF.

The chain is built from TRBV9 and TRBJ2-7, with a tentative D call TRBD1 (5 bases). In germline, CDR1 is SGDLS, CDR2 YYNGEE. The CDR3 contains 13 residues. V was trimmed by 3 bases and J by 7 bases, leaving 14 bases between them. In nucleotides, the CDR3 is TGTGCCAGCAGCGAGGGGCAGACACAAGAGCAGTACTTC. Its protein product is CASSEGQTQEQYF.

The chain uses TRBV19 and TRBJ1-2; 7 bases are shared with TRBD1. This CDR3 contains 15 residues. Trimming cost V 3 bases and J 3 bases; bases outside gene matches: 7. Germline loops: CDR1 LNHDA, CDR2 SQIVND (reference sequence). CDR3 residues: CASSIGQGEHYGYTF. In nucleotides, the CDR3 is TGTGCCAGTAGTATCGGTCAGGGGGAGCACTATGGCTACACCTTC.

The genes are TRBV6-5 and TRBJ2-1; 12 bases are shared with TRBD2. V lost 4 bases and J lost 8; bases outside the gene matches: 9. This CDR3 region has 16 residues. Looked up from germline, CDR1 is MNHEY and CDR2 is SVGAGI. In DNA form, the CDR3 reads TGTGCCAGCAGTTCCCTACCTAGCGGGGGGGCCGATGAGCAGTTCTTC. It specifies CASSSLPSGGADEQFF.

This chain joins TRBV21-1 and TRBJ2-1; TRBD1 is the table's D call, not checked against the DNA. TRBV21-1 is a pseudogene locus. The CDR3 sequence is 12 residues long. CDR3 bases: TGTGCCAGCGGAACACAGGGGGATGAGCAGTTCTTC. Encoded protein: CASGTQGDEQFF.

CDR3 region: CASSGSGGGETQYF. In DNA, the CDR3 is TGTGCCAGCAGCGGTAGCGGGGGGGGAGAGACCCAGTACTTC. The chain has TRBV9 and TRBJ2-5; the match to TRBD2 covers 11 bases. J lost 4 bases, V lost 3 bases, and 2 bases had no gene match. Germline V gene data show CDR1 as SGDLS and CDR2 as YYNGEE. This CDR3 contains 14 residues.

V gene TRBV27 combines with J gene TRBJ2-3; D not resolved. The V end was cut by 2 bases, the J end by 6 bases, with 9 bases between. Germline V gene sequence: CDR1 MNHEY, CDR2 SMNVEV (reference sequence). This CDR3 has 13 residues. The CDR3 DNA is TGTGCCAGCAGTTTAGTTTTCCGGGATACGCAGTATTTT. This sequence encodes CASSLVFRDTQYF.